What follows are 5 T cell receptor beta chains derived from one specimen sequenced in a study of tumor-infiltrating lymphocytes in localized non-small cell lung cancer. The protocol was immunoSEQ multiplex PCR, while the TCRdb copy is restricted to in-frame clones and leaves out a portion. The table lists tens of thousands of clones, roughly 73% of them singletons, with 5.5% to 7.5% in the top ten. The sample taken for sequencing was lung tumor tissue. These receptors came from a human donor with non-small cell lung cancer.

This clone was seen once. The chain carries TRBV18 and TRBJ2-3; 10 nucleotides match TRBD2. This CDR3 is built from 18 residues. Germline V lookup: CDR1 KGHSH, CDR2 LQKENI. Losses at the gene ends were 1 base for V and 0 bases for J; bases not matched to a gene: 7. The CDR3 coding sequence is TGTGCCAGCTCACCACGAGGTGTAGCGGGGGGCAGCACAGATACGCAGTATTTT. The encoded protein is CASSPRGVAGGSTDTQYF.

The V and J genes are TRBV7-7 and TRBJ2-2, with 7 bases identical to TRBD1. Trimming cost V 4 bases and J 8 bases; bases outside gene matches: 7. The CDR3 contains 14 residues. Looked up from germline, CDR1 is SSHAT and CDR2 is FNYEAQ (reference sequence). The chain's CDR3 is CASSSRDSLGELFF. In DNA, the CDR3 is TGTGCCAGCAGCTCCCGGGACAGTTTAGGGGAGCTGTTTTTT.

The chain is built from TRBV5-6 and TRBJ2-1; D may be TRBD1 (5 bases). The CDR3 length is 15 residues. The ends were cut back, 0 bases at V and 6 bases at J, with 13 bases in the middle. Germline V gene data show CDR1 as SGHDT and CDR2 as YYEEEE. The CDR3 loop is CASSLVGKGANEQFF. The CDR3 coding sequence is TGTGCCAGCAGCTTGGTTGGAAAAGGGGCCAATGAGCAGTTCTTC.

The V call is TRBV5-6, the J call TRBJ1-2; D is undetermined. Germline V gene data show CDR1 as SGHDT and CDR2 as YYEEEE. There are 14 residues in the CDR3. The V end was cut by 5 bases, the J end by 4 bases, with 15 bases between. The CDR3 spells CASRSWWGPYGYTF. For the CDR3, the DNA is TGTGCCAGCAGGTCATGGTGGGGTCCCTATGGCTACACCTTC.

The chain recombines TRBV4-3 with TRBJ1-1; D is unresolved. The CDR3 runs to 15 residues. V gave up 2 bases and J gave up 0 bases, with 10 bases separating them. The germline V gene has CDR1 LGHNA and CDR2 YSLEER. CDR3 sequence (DNA): TGCGCCAGCAGCCAATCATCTCTGGTGAACACTGAAGCTTTCTTT. Translating it yields CASSQSSLVNTEAFF.